The sequence of this TCR beta chain was determined in a study of OX40 agonist ivuxolimab in advanced cancers. Data came from immunoSEQ multiplex PCR; TCRdb stores just in-frame clones and leaves some out. The sample contains 60,000 to 65,000 clones, more than 80% of which appear only once. The CDR3 totals 16 residues. Looked up from germline, CDR1 is SGHVS and CDR2 is FNYEAQ. V gave up 5 bases and J gave up 7 bases; unmatched junction bases: 11. V is TRBV7-6 and J is TRBJ1-6, with 7 bases fitting TRBD1. This sequence originates from an adult with an advanced solid tumor such as melanoma, head and neck, liver or kidney cancer. The specimen was CD4+ or CD8+ T cells sorted from blood, collected in a trial of the OX40 agonist ivuxolimab. For the CDR3, the DNA is TGTGCCAGCAGCCCTCCCGGGGGGGACAGAAATTCACCCCTCCACTTT. It is translated as CASSPPGGDRNSPLHF. Full variable domain (rest looked up from reference TRBV7-6 and TRBJ1-6): GAGVSQSPRYKVTKRGQDVALRCDPISGHVSLYWYRQALGQGPEFLTYFNYEAQQDKSGLPNDRFSAERPEGSISTLTIQRTEQRDSAMYRCASSPPGGDRNSPLHFGNGTRLTVT.